One TCR beta chain is described in this entry. The antigen is undetermined. This sample stems from a study of persistence of HIV-infected CD4 T cells. Germline V lookup: CDR1 SNHLY, CDR2 FYNNEI. CDR3 length: 14 amino acids. Deletions cut 4 bases from V and 5 bases from J, with 13 bases between. This was the immunoSEQ version 4 assay in survey mode. TCRdb's copy holds only in-frame clones and misses some; the assay was immunoSEQ multiplex PCR. The sample contains fewer than 35,000 clones, roughly 80% of which appear only once. Lysates of CMV-infected fibroblasts at roughly 10 ug/mL stimulated these cells. Sorted nonresponding memory CD4+ T cells were CD40L-negative, CD69-negative, CD45RO-high.

The receptor was isolated from an adult woman with HIV who was CMV-seropositive. The V gene is TRBV2, the J gene TRBJ2-3; D is undetermined. The source was CD4+ T cells sorted from PBMCs after 18-hour stimulation, collected from a patient who received antiretroviral therapy. CDR3 nucleotide sequence: TGTGCCAGCAGTGTAGGGAAGCACATAGATACGCAGTATTTT. It codes for CASSVGKHIDTQYF.